Listed here are 2 T cell receptor beta chains from one sample, sequenced in a study of cytomegalovirus exposure and HLA in healthy donors. Clones were sequenced by immunoSEQ multiplex PCR, and TCRdb holds only the in-frame ones, with some missing. The sample holds roughly 90,000 clones, 85% seen once. Input material: PBMCs. The receptor set was obtained from a man between 18 and 35 years old in good health and CMV-seropositive.

This chain joins TRBV14 and TRBJ2-7; D is perhaps TRBD2 (6 bases). This CDR3 is built from 17 residues. CDR1 is SGHDN, CDR2 FVKESK, per germline. V lost 1 base, J lost 5 bases, and 21 bases lay in between. The CDR3 DNA sequence: TGTGCCAGCAGCCAAGGGGCGGTAGGGAGGAGGTTACACGAGCAGTACGTC. As protein: CASSQGAVGRRLHEQYV.

The chain is built from TRBV5-1 and TRBJ1-1, with D possibly being TRBD1 (5 bases). The V end lost 0 bases, the J end lost 4 bases, and 10 bases lay between the germline ends. The CDR3 spans 14 residues. CDR1 and CDR2 from the germline V gene are SGHRS and YFSETQ. This CDR3 reads CASSLGVGGTEAFF. The CDR3 DNA sequence: TGCGCCAGCAGCTTGGGGGTGGGGGGCACTGAAGCTTTCTTT.